The following is a T cell receptor (beta chain) sequence with its context. A much larger clone lies one base from this, so it may be a read error. The sample is drawn from a study of early T cells in non-severe SARS-CoV-2 infection. TCRdb analysed the 5' RACE reads with MiXCR anew, one entry per CDR3 protein. The repertoire includes some 80,000 distinct CDR3 sequences, roughly 13% of them detected once, and about 1.4% sits in the top ten. Per the germline V gene, CDR1 is SGHTA and CDR2 is FQGNSA. This CDR3 is 12 amino acids long. Trimming removed 5 bases at V and 5 bases at J, with 8 bases between. This sequence joins TRBV7-2 and TRBJ2-3, with D hard to call. The TCR originated in an adult who was a healthcare worker with PCR-confirmed SARS-CoV-2 infection or an uninfected control (not recorded which). What was sequenced was whole blood. The CDR3 nucleotides read TGTGCCAGCAGCCAACTTCGAGATACGCAGTATTTT. Protein sequence: CASSQLRDTQYF.